This T cell receptor (beta chain) originates from a study of blood T cells in healthy people across ages. Study-wide results and limits: What prevented conclusive comparison of naive and antigen-experienced cells was that PBMCs were unsorted. In these data, TCR beta diversity tracked strongly with naive T cell percentage.

For this clonotype: Its matching antigen is unknown. This may come from a read error, since a much larger clone is one base off.

Germline V gene sequence: CDR1 LNHDA, CDR2 SQIVND (reference sequence). This CDR3 contains 13 residues. Isolation per sample recovered at least 6 million PBMCs. For the second PCR, which ran for roughly 6 to 12 cycles, a sample-barcoded 5' primer and a J-beta primer mix were used. TCRdb recomputed calls from the 5' RACE reads with MiXCR, one row per CDR3 protein. The sample yields more than 800,000 distinct CDR3 sequences, more than 25% seen once. V is TRBV19 and J is TRBJ2-4, with 7 bases aligning to TRBD1. The clonotype was recovered from a woman at least 80 years old in good health. Material for sequencing was blood. DNA of the CDR3: TGTGCCGGTAGTGAGAGGGGACAGATAATTCAGTACTTC. Encoded protein: CAGSERGQIIQYF. The whole variable domain, filled in from reference TRBV19 and TRBJ2-4, reads DGGITQSPKYLFRKEGQNVTLSCEQNLNHDAMYWYRQDPGQGLRLIYYSQIVNDFQKGDIAEGYSVSREKKESFPLTVTSAQKNPTAFYLCAGSERGQIIQYFGAGTRLSVL.